One and the same sample provided the 30 T cell receptor beta chains below, sequenced in a study of T-cell reconstitution after alpha-beta-depleted transplantation in children. This sample's TCRbeta library carried unique molecular identifier barcodes. TCRdb analysed the PCR reads with MiXCR anew, one entry per CDR3 protein. This table holds around 700,000 distinct CDR3 sequences, around 14% found once. The material sequenced was PBMCs, taken before TCRalphabeta/CD19-depleted stem cell transplant. Receptors originate from a girl aged 2-15 years with congenital amegakaryocytic thrombocytopenia, due to receive a stem cell transplant.

The CDR3 sequence is CASSLAPGTGGYEQYF. CDR3 DNA sequence: TGTGCCAGCAGCTTAGCCCCCGGGACAGGGGGCTACGAGCAGTACTTC. V is TRBV7-2 and J is TRBJ2-7; 11 bases agree with TRBD1. Germline V gene lookup returns CDR1 SGHTA and CDR2 FQGNSA. CDR3 length: 16 amino acids. J lost 3 bases, V lost 0 bases, and 4 bases had no gene match.

This clonotype has ten or more counts. V gene TRBV10-3 combines with J gene TRBJ2-7; D remains ambiguous. This CDR3 is 12 amino acids long. CDR1 is ENHRY, CDR2 SYGVKD, per germline. Trimming stripped 8 bases from V and 4 bases from J, with 12 bases between. In DNA form, the CDR3 reads TGTGCCATCGGCCCGGGCGTGTACGAGCAGTACTTC. Residues: CAIGPGVYEQYF.

There are many counts of this clonotype. This sequence joins TRBV20-1 and TRBJ2-3, with D hard to call. Deletions cut 3 bases from V and 4 bases from J, with 11 bases between. Germline V lookup: CDR1 DFQATT, CDR2 SNEGSKA (reference sequence). CDR3 size: 13 residues. The CDR3 sequence is CSASLVGSDTQYF. DNA for the CDR3: TGCAGTGCTAGCTTGGTGGGGTCAGATACGCAGTATTTT.

This clonotype was seen ten or more times. This sequence joins TRBV20-1 and TRBJ1-3; 9 nucleotides line up with TRBD1. This CDR3 comprises 14 residues. CDR1 and CDR2 from the germline V gene are DFQATT and SNEGSKA (reference sequence). The trim removed 3 bases at V and 4 bases at J, leaving 4 bases unmatched. In DNA form, the CDR3 reads TGCAGTGCTAGCGCACAGGGGGCGGGAAACACCATATATTTT. Amino acids: CSASAQGAGNTIYF.

This clonotype has a handful of counts. This chain joins TRBV5-1 and TRBJ1-5, with D unresolved. Germline V gives CDR1 SGHRS, CDR2 YFSETQ. V lost 0 bases, J lost 6 bases, and 16 bases lay in between. This CDR3 contains 16 residues. The CDR3 bases are TGCGCCAGCAGCTTGGTCCCAATGGGGTTTAGTCAGCCCCAGCATTTT. Residues: CASSLVPMGFSQPQHF.

V gene TRBV30 combines with J gene TRBJ2-1, with 8 nucleotides matching TRBD1. The CDR3 extends over 11 amino acids. CDR1 and CDR2 from the germline V gene are GTSNPN and SVGIG (reference sequence). The trim removed 4 bases at V and 15 bases at J, leaving 8 bases unmatched. In DNA form, the CDR3 reads TGTGCCTGGACAACAGGGGGTAGTCTGTTCTTC. Translation: CAWTTGGSLFF.

In its sample, this clonotype was seen a few times. The chain carries TRBV20-1 and TRBJ2-7, with a possible D match to TRBD2 (5 bases). V lost 5 bases, J lost 2 bases, and 10 bases lay in between. The CDR3 sequence is 12 residues long. Germline CDR1 is DFQATT and CDR2 is SNEGSKA (reference sequence). Written as DNA, the CDR3 is TGCAGTGCTTCTGGGAGACCCTACGAGCAGTACTTC. Translation: CSASGRPYEQYF.

In this sample, this clonotype turned up many times. The chain recombines TRBV5-1 with TRBJ1-2; no firm D call. V was shortened by 0 bases and J by 8 bases, with 14 bases between the two germline ends. The V gene's germline CDR1 is SGHRS and CDR2 YFSETQ. CDR3 length: 14 residues. CDR3 sequence: CASSLDVTVEGYTF. The CDR3 nucleotides are TGCGCCAGCAGCTTGGATGTTACAGTTGAGGGCTACACCTTC.

This chain joins TRBV7-2 and TRBJ1-2; no clear D gene. V lost 0 bases, J lost 1 base, and 12 bases lay in between. Looked up from germline, CDR1 is SGHTA and CDR2 is FQGNSA. This CDR3 spans 16 amino acids. The CDR3 sequence is CASSLAAAGFNYGYTF. The CDR3 nucleotides are TGTGCCAGCAGCTTAGCGGCGGCAGGATTTAACTATGGCTACACCTTC.

This clonotype was recorded at least ten times. V usage is TRBV20-1 and J usage is TRBJ2-2, with unresolved D. The CDR3 runs to 12 residues. Germline CDR1 and CDR2: DFQATT and SNEGSKA (reference sequence). Trimming removed 6 bases at V and 4 bases at J, with 9 bases between. CDR3 coding DNA: TGCAGTGCGAAGAAGGGCACCGGGGAGCTGTTTTTT. It codes for CSAKKGTGELFF.

This clonotype was detected many times. This chain uses TRBV20-1 with TRBJ2-3; D could derive from TRBD1 or TRBD2 (5 bases each). The CDR3 has 14 residues. Trimming took off 1 base at V and 6 bases at J, with 14 bases between the two ends. Germline assignment: CDR1 DFQATT and CDR2 SNEGSKA (reference sequence). For the CDR3, the DNA is TGCAGTGCTAGAGTCGATCGGGGCGCCGATACGCAGTATTTT. Residues: CSARVDRGADTQYF.

This clonotype was counted many times. Written as DNA, the CDR3 is TGCGCCAGCAGCACCGGGACCATACGGGGACAAGAGACCCAGTACTTC. As protein: CASSTGTIRGQETQYF. The chain joins TRBV5-1 to TRBJ2-5, with D tentatively TRBD1 or TRBD2 (5 bases each). V lost 4 bases to trimming and J lost 2 bases, with 18 bases between them. This CDR3 region has 16 residues. Germline V gene sequence: CDR1 SGHRS, CDR2 YFSETQ.

At least ten counts were recorded for this clonotype. This chain links TRBV20-1 with TRBJ2-1; D gene uncertain. V shed 3 bases and J shed 2 bases, with 14 bases lying between them. CDR1 DFQATT and CDR2 SNEGSKA come from the germline V gene (reference sequence). This CDR3 is 15 amino acids long. CDR3 protein: CSASFGFRTYNEQFF. The CDR3 DNA reads TGCAGTGCTAGTTTCGGGTTTCGTACCTACAATGAGCAGTTCTTC.

This clonotype came up once. This chain joins TRBV30 and TRBJ2-1; D gene uncertain. The germline gives CDR1 GTSNPN, CDR2 SVGIG (reference sequence). There are 13 residues in the CDR3. V lost 4 bases and J lost 3, with 10 bases in between. The CDR3 nucleotides are TGTGCCTGGATCGACGACTTCTACAATGAGCAGTTCTTC. This sequence encodes CAWIDDFYNEQFF.

This clonotype was detected ten times or more. This chain uses TRBV11-2 with TRBJ2-2; perhaps TRBD2 as D (6 bases). Looked up from germline, CDR1 is SGHAT and CDR2 is FQNNGV. The CDR3 covers 12 residues. Trimming took off 5 bases at V and 6 bases at J, with 7 bases between the two ends. This CDR3 reads CASSIAAGELFF. CDR3 DNA: TGTGCCAGCAGCATAGCGGCCGGGGAGCTGTTTTTT.

In this sample, this clonotype turned up many times. This chain joins TRBV7-8 and TRBJ2-3, with 9 positions matching TRBD2. This CDR3 spans 17 amino acids. J lost 4 bases, V lost 1 base, and 9 bases had no gene match. Germline CDR1 reads SGHVS; CDR2 reads FQNEAQ. CDR3: CASSLDPKSGRPDTQYF. The CDR3 bases are TGTGCCAGCAGCTTAGACCCTAAGAGCGGGAGGCCAGATACGCAGTATTTT.

This clonotype was seen at least ten times. V is TRBV6-1 and J is TRBJ2-2; TRBD2 matches at 7 bases. The germline V gene has CDR1 MNHNS and CDR2 SASEGT. The trim removed 7 bases at V and 3 bases at J, leaving 5 bases unmatched. The CDR3 extends over 14 amino acids. The CDR3 loop is CASIKAGYTGELFF. The CDR3 nucleotides read TGTGCCAGCATCAAAGCGGGGTACACCGGGGAGCTGTTTTTT.

This clonotype has at least ten counts. The chain couples TRBV10-3 to TRBJ2-1; 11 bases agree with TRBD2. Germline CDR1 is ENHRY and CDR2 is SYGVKD. The CDR3 spans 12 residues. With 5 bases clipped from V and 9 bases from J, the junction kept 0 bases outside the gene matches. The CDR3 DNA is TGTGCCATCAGTACTAGCGGGGGTGAGCAGTTCTTC. Protein product: CAISTSGGEQFF.

This clonotype was seen at least ten times. The chain employs TRBV6-1 and TRBJ1-2; no reliable D call. Germline V gives CDR1 MNHNS, CDR2 SASEGT. V gave up 8 bases and J gave up 8 bases, with 18 bases separating them. The CDR3 loop spans 13 amino acids. The DNA for the CDR3 is TGTGCCAGCGGACGGTCGGGCGTCGAAGGCTACACCTTC. As protein: CASGRSGVEGYTF.

This chain joins TRBV20-1 and TRBJ2-5; TRBD2 agrees at 8 bases. V shed 0 bases, J shed 5 bases, and the junction held 11 bases outside the gene matches. Looked up from germline, CDR1 is DFQATT and CDR2 is SNEGSKA (reference sequence). The CDR3 has 16 residues. CDR3 nucleotides: TGCAGTGCTAGAGATTTCCGGGAGGGCCCCAAGGAGACCCAGTACTTC. It translates to CSARDFREGPKETQYF.

This clonotype was picked up many times. The genes are TRBV3-1 and TRBJ2-1, with 8 bases fitting TRBD1. The germline V gene has CDR1 LGHDT and CDR2 YNNKEL (reference sequence). V trimming: 2 bases; J trimming: 0 bases; junction bases outside the gene matches: 9. The CDR3 consists of 18 residues. The CDR3 loop reads CASSQRLRTGLSYNEQFF. CDR3 bases: TGTGCCAGCAGCCAACGTCTACGGACAGGGCTCTCCTACAATGAGCAGTTCTTC.

This clonotype was counted between two and nine times. The V gene is TRBV6-1, the J gene TRBJ2-2; 11 bases are shared with TRBD1. CDR1 and CDR2 from the germline V gene are MNHNS and SASEGT. The length of the CDR3 is 15 residues. V shed 6 bases and J 5 bases; nucleotides not matched to a gene: 5. The CDR3 region is CASRKGQGGTGELFF. The CDR3 bases are TGTGCCAGCAGAAAGGGACAGGGGGGGACCGGGGAGCTGTTTTTT.

The V call is TRBV5-1, the J call TRBJ2-5; TRBD1 is a possible D gene (5 bases). Between the trimmed V and J ends, which lost 0 bases and 4 bases, there was a span of 13 bases. The CDR3 runs to 15 residues. Germline CDR1 reads SGHRS; CDR2 reads YFSETQ. The CDR3 reads CASSLGQLPGETQYF. In DNA, the CDR3 is TGCGCCAGCAGCTTGGGACAGTTACCTGGAGAGACCCAGTACTTC.

There are many counts of this clonotype. The chain recombines TRBV12-3 or TRBV12-4 with TRBJ2-5; the match to TRBD2 covers 7 bases. Germline trimming cut 7 bases from V and 4 bases from J; bases unmatched to any gene: 12. This CDR3 is 15 amino acids long. The CDR3, as DNA: TGTGCCAGCACCCTACTAGCGAGTAGAGGAGAGACCCAGTACTTC. It is translated as CASTLLASRGETQYF.

In this sample, this clonotype turned up many times. Its ends do not fully match the called genes, so a read error is possible. The chain couples TRBV20-1 to TRBJ2-1; 12 bases are shared with TRBD2. The CDR3 is 11 residues long. Looked up from germline, CDR1 is DFQATT and CDR2 is SNEGSKA (reference sequence). The CDR3 is CSARGLAGTLF. The CDR3 DNA follows: TGCAGTGCTAGGGGACTAGCGGGCACCCTATTC.

CDR3 bases: TGCGCCAGCAGCTTGACAACGTTCTTGGCAGATACGCAGTATTTT. Residues: CASSLTTFLADTQYF. V gene TRBV5-1 combines with J gene TRBJ2-3; D ambiguous. The germline CDR1 and CDR2 sequences are SGHRS and YFSETQ. Trimming took off 1 base at V and 4 bases at J, with 13 bases between the two ends. The CDR3 runs to 15 residues.

This chain links TRBV27 with TRBJ1-1; D is ambiguous. Germline V gives CDR1 MNHEY, CDR2 SMNVEV (reference sequence). The CDR3 consists of 15 residues. V lost 4 bases and J 2 bases, leaving 14 bases between the germline ends. CDR3 nucleotides: TGTGCCAGCAGTTCTATTCCCGCAGGAAACACTGAAGCTTTCTTT. The encoded protein is CASSSIPAGNTEAFF.

This clonotype was seen ten or more times. The V call is TRBV4-1, the J call TRBJ2-5; 10 positions match TRBD2. CDR3 size: 17 residues. The J segment lost 2 bases and the V segment lost 2 bases, leaving 8 bases of the junction unmatched. Germline CDR1 reads MGHRA; CDR2 reads YSYEKL. The CDR3 loop reads CASSQIGLAEDQETQYF. DNA of the CDR3: TGCGCCAGCAGCCAAATAGGACTAGCGGAAGATCAAGAGACCCAGTACTTC.

A note on this clonotype: A much more abundant neighbour one base away suggests this may be a read error. This chain connects TRBV6-1 to TRBJ2-1; D possibly corresponds to TRBD2 (6 bases). CDR3 length: 13 amino acids. Trimming left V 6 bases short and J 13 bases short, with 19 bases between. Germline-derived CDR1 and CDR2 are MNHNS and SASEGT. In DNA, the CDR3 is TGTGCCAGCAGGGCCGGCGGGACTTTGGACCAGTTCTTC. Its protein is CASRAGGTLDQFF.

This clonotype was seen many times. V is TRBV29-1 and J is TRBJ2-1; TRBD2 matches at 9 bases. V was pared by 8 bases and J by 4 bases, with 9 bases of the junction left unmatched. Germline CDR1 reads SQVTM; CDR2 reads ANQGSEA. The CDR3 is 14 amino acids. Here the CDR3 reads CSFKGLAGYNEQFF. CDR3 DNA sequence: TGCAGCTTCAAGGGGCTAGCGGGGTACAATGAGCAGTTCTTC.